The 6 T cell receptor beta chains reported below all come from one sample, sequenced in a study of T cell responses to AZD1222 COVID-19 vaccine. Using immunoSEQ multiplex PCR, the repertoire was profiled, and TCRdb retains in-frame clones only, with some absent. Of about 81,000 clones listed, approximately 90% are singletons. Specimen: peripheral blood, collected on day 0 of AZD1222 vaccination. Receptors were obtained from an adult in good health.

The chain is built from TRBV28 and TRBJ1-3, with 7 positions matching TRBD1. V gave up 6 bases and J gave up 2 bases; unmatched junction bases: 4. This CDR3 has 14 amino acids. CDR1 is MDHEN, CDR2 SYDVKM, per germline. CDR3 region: CASRLTGAGNTIYF. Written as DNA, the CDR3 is TGTGCCAGCAGACTTACAGGGGCTGGAAACACCATATATTTT.

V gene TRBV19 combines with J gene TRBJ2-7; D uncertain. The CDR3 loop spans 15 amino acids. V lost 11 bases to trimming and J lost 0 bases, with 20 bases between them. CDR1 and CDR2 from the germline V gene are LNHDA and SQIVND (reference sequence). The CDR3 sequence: CASSTLISPSYEQYF. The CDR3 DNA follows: TGTGCCTCCTCCACCCTCATTAGTCCCTCCTACGAGCAGTACTTC.

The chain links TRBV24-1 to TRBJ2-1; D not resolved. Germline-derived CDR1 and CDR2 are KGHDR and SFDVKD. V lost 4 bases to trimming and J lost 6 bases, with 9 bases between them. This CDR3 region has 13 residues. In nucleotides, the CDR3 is TGTGCCACCAGTGAACCCAACGGCAATGAGCAGTTCTTC. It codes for CATSEPNGNEQFF.

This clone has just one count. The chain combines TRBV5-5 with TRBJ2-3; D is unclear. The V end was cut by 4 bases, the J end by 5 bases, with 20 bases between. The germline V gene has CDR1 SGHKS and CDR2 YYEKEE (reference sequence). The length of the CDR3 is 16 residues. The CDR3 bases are TGTGCCAGCAGCCCCCCCCAGGCGGTCCCTCAAGATACGCAGTATTTT. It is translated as CASSPPQAVPQDTQYF.

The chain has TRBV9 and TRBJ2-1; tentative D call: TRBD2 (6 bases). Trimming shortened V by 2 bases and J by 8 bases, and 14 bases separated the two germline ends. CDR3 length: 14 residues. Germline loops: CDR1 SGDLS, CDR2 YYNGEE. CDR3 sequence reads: CASSVEGTLHEQFF. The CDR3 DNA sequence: TGTGCCAGCAGCGTGGAGGGGACTCTACATGAGCAGTTCTTC.

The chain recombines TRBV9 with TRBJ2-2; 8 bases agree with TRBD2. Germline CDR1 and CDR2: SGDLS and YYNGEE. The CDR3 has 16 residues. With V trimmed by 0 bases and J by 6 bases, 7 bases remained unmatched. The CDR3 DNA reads TGTGCCAGCAGCGTAGAGGGTAGCGGGGCCTCCGGGGAGCTGTTTTTT. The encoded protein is CASSVEGSGASGELFF.